This T cell receptor (beta chain) was identified in a study of cytomegalovirus exposure and HLA in healthy donors. A remark on this clone: Its antigen remains unknown.

Primers for the PCR totalled 60 Vbeta and 13 Jbeta. Under the authors' procedure: Counted up in a later analysis, unique TCR beta chains came to about 80 million, with some 9.9 million shared. Assay used: immunoSEQ multiplex PCR; TCRdb lists only in-frame clones, some missing. V and J calls and clone size come straight from that table; D and trimming were deduced from the DNA. In the table there are 110,000 or so clones, over 80% of which are singletons. Germline V gene sequence: CDR1 SNHLY, CDR2 FYNNEI. The J segment lost 0 bases and the V segment lost 6 bases, leaving 2 bases of the junction unmatched. CDR3 length: 14 residues. Overall study findings and caveats: Several of the most significant clusters appeared, in a later analysis, to be linked to common viral pathogens. As a later analysis revealed, most CMV-associated TCR beta chains appeared HLA-restricted.

V and J are TRBV2 and TRBJ1-1, with TRBD1 identical over 9 bases. This TCR was recovered from a man aged 18 to 30 in good health and CMV-seronegative. Sequencing input: PBMCs. The CDR3 spells CASSGQGLNTEAFF. The CDR3 nucleotides read TGTGCCAGCAGCGGACAGGGGTTGAACACTGAAGCTTTCTTT.